The 10 T cell receptor beta chains presented below share a single source sample, sequenced in a study of blood T cell repertoires in COVID-19. TCRdb's copy holds only in-frame clones and misses some; the assay was immunoSEQ multiplex PCR. The data show 140,000 or so clones, less than 90% seen once. The sequenced sample consisted of peripheral blood. The source is a human donor with COVID-19, enrolled during active disease. The donor label of this sample is uncertain.

This chain joins TRBV5-4 and TRBJ2-3, with D maybe TRBD2 (7 bases). V gave up 4 bases and J gave up 0 bases, with 15 bases separating them. CDR1 is SGHNT, CDR2 YYREEE, per germline (reference sequence). This CDR3 has 16 residues. In nucleotides, the CDR3 is TGTGCCAGCAGCGTCGAGGGGGGGGCTAGCACAGATACGCAGTATTTT. Its translation: CASSVEGGASTDTQYF.

This chain uses TRBV5-5 with TRBJ2-3, with 7 nucleotides matching TRBD1. The CDR3 covers 14 residues. Unmatched junction bases numbered 5, after V lost 2 bases and J lost 5 bases. The germline V gene has CDR1 SGHKS and CDR2 YYEKEE (reference sequence). Here the CDR3 DNA reads TGTGCCAGCAGCTTTGAGGCAGGGGGAGATACGCAGTATTTT. Protein: CASSFEAGGDTQYF. The whole variable domain, remainder taken from reference TRBV5-5 and TRBJ2-3, is DAGVTQSPTHLIKTRGQQVTLRCSPISGHKSVSWYQQVLGQGPQFIFQYYEKEERGRGNFPDRFSARQFPNYSSELNVNALLLGDSALYLCASSFEAGGDTQYFGPGTRLTVL.

DNA of the CDR3: TGTGCCAGCAGCTCGAACGAGGATCAGCCCCAGCATTTT. This translates into CASSSNEDQPQHF. This sequence joins TRBV7-6 and TRBJ1-5, with D unresolved. V shed 4 bases and J shed 5 bases, with 9 bases lying between them. From germline, CDR1 is SGHVS and CDR2 FNYEAQ. This CDR3 has 13 residues.

This clone appeared a single time. V usage is TRBV5-1 and J usage is TRBJ2-1; D is possibly TRBD1 (6 bases). Trimming stripped 0 bases from V and 9 bases from J, with 22 bases between. This CDR3 is built from 17 residues. In germline, CDR1 is SGHRS, CDR2 YFSETQ. In DNA form, the CDR3 reads TGCGCCAGCAGCTTGGGCGGTTGGGGGCGCTTGATTGGTGAGCAGTTCTTC. As protein: CASSLGGWGRLIGEQFF.

CDR3 protein: CAISEGQGYGYTF. The CDR3 nucleotides read TGTGCCATCAGTGAGGGACAGGGGTATGGCTACACCTTC. V usage is TRBV10-3 and J usage is TRBJ1-2; TRBD1 aligns across 9 bases. V gave up 2 bases and J gave up 5 bases; unmatched junction bases: 0. In germline, CDR1 is ENHRY, CDR2 SYGVKD. The CDR3 loop spans 13 amino acids.

The chain employs TRBV7-2 and TRBJ1-1; D is possibly TRBD1 (6 bases). The CDR3 loop spans 14 amino acids. The germline gives CDR1 SGHTA, CDR2 FQGNSA. The ends were cut back, 3 bases at V and 5 bases at J, with 13 bases in the middle. The CDR3 region has the DNA TGTGCCAGCAGCTTCGCAGGGGCTGGAACTGAAGCTTTCTTT. Residues: CASSFAGAGTEAFF.

The rearrangement joins TRBV7-7 to TRBJ2-5, with D maybe TRBD2 (5 bases). Trimming removed 3 bases at V and 1 base at J, with 6 bases between. Per germline, CDR1 SSHAT and CDR2 FNYEAQ (reference sequence). This CDR3 contains 13 residues. CDR3 nucleotides: TGTGCCAGCAGCTTCGGGATCCAAGAGACCCAGTACTTC. It encodes CASSFGIQETQYF.

The chain links TRBV6-5 to TRBJ2-1; 8 bases align to TRBD2. After removal of 7 bases from V and 6 bases from J, the junction contained 11 bases not matched to a gene. CDR1 MNHEY and CDR2 SVGAGI come from the germline V gene. The CDR3 consists of 15 residues. Here the CDR3 reads CASTSGASGRNEQFF. The CDR3 nucleotides are TGTGCCAGCACTTCCGGGGCTAGCGGGCGCAATGAGCAGTTCTTC.

The chain couples TRBV6-1 to TRBJ2-7, with TRBD2 matching 7 bases. V lost 2 bases, J lost 6 bases, and 10 bases stayed unmatched. This CDR3 spans 15 amino acids. CDR1 is MNHNS and CDR2 is SASEGT in the germline V gene. The CDR3 DNA reads TGTGCCAGCAGTGAACTCGGGGGAGGGCGTCCCGAGCAGTACTTC. Protein: CASSELGGGRPEQYF.

The chain links TRBV9 to TRBJ1-6; TRBD1 might be the D (6 bases). The length of the CDR3 is 13 residues. Germline CDR1 and CDR2: SGDLS and YYNGEE. Trimming pared 3 bases from V and 8 bases from J, leaving 9 bases between. The CDR3 loop is CASSAEGDSPLHF. For the CDR3, the DNA is TGTGCCAGCAGCGCCGAGGGGGATTCACCCCTCCACTTT.